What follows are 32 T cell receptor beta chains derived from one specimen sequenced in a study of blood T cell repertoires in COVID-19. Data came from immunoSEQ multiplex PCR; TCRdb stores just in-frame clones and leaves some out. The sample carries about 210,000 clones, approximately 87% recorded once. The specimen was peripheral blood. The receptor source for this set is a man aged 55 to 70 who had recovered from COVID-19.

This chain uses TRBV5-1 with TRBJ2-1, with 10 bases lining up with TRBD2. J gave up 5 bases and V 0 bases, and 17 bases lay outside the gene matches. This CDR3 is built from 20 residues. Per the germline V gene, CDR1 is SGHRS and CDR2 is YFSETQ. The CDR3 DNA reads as TGCGCCAGCAGCTTGGGGGCGTCGTGGCCGATGGGACTAGCGCACAATGAGCAGTTCTTC. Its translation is CASSLGASWPMGLAHNEQFF.

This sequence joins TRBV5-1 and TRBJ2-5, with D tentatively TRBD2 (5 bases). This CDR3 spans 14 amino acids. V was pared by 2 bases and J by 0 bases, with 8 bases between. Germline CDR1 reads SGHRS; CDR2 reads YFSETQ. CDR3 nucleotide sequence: TGCGCCAGCAGCTTTCAGACTAACCAAGAGACCCAGTACTTC. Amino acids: CASSFQTNQETQYF.

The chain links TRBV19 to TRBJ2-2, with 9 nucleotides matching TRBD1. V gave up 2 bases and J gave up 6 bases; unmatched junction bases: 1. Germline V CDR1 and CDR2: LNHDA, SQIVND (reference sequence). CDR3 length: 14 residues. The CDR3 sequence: CASSITGGPGELFF. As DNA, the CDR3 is TGTGCCAGTAGTATAACAGGGGGCCCCGGGGAGCTGTTTTTT.

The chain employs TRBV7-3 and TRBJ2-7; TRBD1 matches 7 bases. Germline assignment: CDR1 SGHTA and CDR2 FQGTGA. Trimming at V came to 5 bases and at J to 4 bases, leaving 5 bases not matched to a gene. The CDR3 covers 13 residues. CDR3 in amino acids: CASSIDREYEQYF. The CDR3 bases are TGTGCCAGCAGCATAGACAGGGAATACGAGCAGTACTTC.

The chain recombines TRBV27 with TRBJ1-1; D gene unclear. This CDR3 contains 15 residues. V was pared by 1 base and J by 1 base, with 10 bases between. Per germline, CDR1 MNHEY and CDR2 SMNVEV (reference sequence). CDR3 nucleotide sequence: TGTGCCAGCAGTTTATTCGATGGCTCGAACACTGAAGCTTTCTTT. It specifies CASSLFDGSNTEAFF.

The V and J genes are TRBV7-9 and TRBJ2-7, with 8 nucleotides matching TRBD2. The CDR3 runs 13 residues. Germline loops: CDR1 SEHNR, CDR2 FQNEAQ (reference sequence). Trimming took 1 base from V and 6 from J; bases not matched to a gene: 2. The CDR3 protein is CASSLVRGGEQYF. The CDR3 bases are TGTGCCAGCAGCTTAGTTCGGGGGGGCGAGCAGTACTTC.

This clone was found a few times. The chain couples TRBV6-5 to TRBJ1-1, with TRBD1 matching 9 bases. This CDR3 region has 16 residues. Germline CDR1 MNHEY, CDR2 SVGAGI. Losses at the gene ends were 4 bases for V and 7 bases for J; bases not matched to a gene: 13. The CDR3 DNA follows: TGTGCCAGCAGTTCGTTACCGGGACAGGGATCCAATGAAGCTTTCTTT. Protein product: CASSSLPGQGSNEAFF.

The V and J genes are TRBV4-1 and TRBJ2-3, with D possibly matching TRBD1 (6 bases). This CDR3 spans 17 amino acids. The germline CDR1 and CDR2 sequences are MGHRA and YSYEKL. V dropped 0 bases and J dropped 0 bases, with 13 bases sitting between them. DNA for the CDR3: TGCGCCAGCAGCCAAGAAGACCGCGGACAGAGCACAGATACGCAGTATTTT. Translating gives CASSQEDRGQSTDTQYF.

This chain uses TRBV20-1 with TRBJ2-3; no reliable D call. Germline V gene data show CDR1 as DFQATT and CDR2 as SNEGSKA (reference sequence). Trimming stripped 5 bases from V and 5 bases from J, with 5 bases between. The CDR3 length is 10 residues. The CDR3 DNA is TGCAGTGCTTCTTTAGATACGCAGTATTTT. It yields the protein CSASLDTQYF.

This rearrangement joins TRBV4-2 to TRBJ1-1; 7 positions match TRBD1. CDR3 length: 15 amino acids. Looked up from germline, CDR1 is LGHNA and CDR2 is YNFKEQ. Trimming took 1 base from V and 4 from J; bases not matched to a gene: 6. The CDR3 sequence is CASSQGTGVGTEAFF. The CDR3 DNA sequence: TGTGCCAGCAGCCAAGGAACAGGGGTGGGCACTGAAGCTTTCTTT.

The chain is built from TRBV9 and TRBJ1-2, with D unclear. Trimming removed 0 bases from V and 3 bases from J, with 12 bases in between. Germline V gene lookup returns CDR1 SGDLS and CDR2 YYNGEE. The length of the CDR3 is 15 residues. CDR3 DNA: TGTGCCAGCAGCGTAGCTGCGAGTTCGGACTATGGCTACACCTTC. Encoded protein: CASSVAASSDYGYTF.

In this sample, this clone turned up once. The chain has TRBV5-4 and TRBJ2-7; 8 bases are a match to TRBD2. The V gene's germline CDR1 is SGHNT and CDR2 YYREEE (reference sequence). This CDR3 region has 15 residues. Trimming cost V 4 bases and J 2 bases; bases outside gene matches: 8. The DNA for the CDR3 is TGTGCCAGCAGCCGAAGCGGGGGACCGCCCTACGAGCAGTACTTC. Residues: CASSRSGGPPYEQYF.

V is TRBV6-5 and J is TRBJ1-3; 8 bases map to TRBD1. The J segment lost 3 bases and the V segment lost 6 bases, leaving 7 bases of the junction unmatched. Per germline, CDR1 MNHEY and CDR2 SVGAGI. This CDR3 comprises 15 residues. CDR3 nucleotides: TGTGCCAGCAGGAACACAGGACAGGGTGGAAACACCATATATTTT. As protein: CASRNTGQGGNTIYF.

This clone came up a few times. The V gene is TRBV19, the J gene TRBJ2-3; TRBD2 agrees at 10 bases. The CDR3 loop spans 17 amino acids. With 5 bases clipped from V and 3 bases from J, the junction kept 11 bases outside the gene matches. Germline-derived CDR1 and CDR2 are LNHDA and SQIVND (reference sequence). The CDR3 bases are TGTGCCAGTAGTGGTGGATCGGTAGCGGGGGGTACAGATACGCAGTATTTT. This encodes CASSGGSVAGGTDTQYF.

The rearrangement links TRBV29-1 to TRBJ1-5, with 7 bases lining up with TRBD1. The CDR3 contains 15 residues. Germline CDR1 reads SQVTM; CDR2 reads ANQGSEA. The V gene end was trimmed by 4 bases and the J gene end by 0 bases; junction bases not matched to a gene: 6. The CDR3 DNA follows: TGCAGCGTTGGGGGGGACAGATATAGCAATCAGCCCCAGCATTTT. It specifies CSVGGDRYSNQPQHF.

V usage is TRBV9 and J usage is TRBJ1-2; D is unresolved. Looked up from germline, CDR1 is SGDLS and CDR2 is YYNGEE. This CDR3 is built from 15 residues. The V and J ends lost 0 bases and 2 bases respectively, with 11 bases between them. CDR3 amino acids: CASSVVPSRNYGYTF. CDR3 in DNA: TGTGCCAGCAGCGTAGTCCCCTCCAGGAACTATGGCTACACCTTC.

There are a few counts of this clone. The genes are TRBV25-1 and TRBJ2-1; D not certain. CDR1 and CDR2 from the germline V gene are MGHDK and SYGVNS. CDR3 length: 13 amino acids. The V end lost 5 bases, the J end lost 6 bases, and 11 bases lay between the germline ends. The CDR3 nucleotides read TGTGCCAGCAGTCCACAATACGTCAATGAGCAGTTCTTC. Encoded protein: CASSPQYVNEQFF.

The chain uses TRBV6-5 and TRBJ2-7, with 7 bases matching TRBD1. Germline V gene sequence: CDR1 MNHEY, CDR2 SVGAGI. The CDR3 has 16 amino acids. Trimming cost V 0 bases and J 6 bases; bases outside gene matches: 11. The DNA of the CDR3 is TGTGCCAGCAGTTACTCTCCCGGGACAGTCTCTCGCGAGCAGTACTTC. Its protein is CASSYSPGTVSREQYF.

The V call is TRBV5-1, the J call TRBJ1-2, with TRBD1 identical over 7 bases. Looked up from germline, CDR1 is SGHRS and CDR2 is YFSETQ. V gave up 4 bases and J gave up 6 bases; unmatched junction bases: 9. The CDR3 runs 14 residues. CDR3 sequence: CASSRGRGSDGYTF. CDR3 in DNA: TGCGCCAGCAGCAGAGGCAGGGGGTCGGATGGCTACACCTTC.

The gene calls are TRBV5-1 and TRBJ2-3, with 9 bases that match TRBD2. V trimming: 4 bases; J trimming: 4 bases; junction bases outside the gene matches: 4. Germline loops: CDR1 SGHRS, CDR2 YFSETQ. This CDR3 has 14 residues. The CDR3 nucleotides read TGCGCCAGCAGCGGCGGGGGGGCGGCAGATACGCAGTATTTT. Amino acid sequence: CASSGGGAADTQYF.

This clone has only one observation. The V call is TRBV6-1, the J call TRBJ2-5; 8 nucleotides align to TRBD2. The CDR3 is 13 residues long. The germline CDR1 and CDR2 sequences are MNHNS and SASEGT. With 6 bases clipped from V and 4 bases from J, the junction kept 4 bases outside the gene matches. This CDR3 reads CASRGAGGETQYF. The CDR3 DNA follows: TGTGCCAGCAGAGGCGCGGGGGGAGAGACCCAGTACTTC.

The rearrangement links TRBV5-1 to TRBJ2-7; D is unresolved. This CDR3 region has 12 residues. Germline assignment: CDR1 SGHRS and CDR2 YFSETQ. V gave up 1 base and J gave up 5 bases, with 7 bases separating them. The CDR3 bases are TGCGCCAGCAGCTTGCAGGCCCACGAGCAGTACTTC. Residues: CASSLQAHEQYF.

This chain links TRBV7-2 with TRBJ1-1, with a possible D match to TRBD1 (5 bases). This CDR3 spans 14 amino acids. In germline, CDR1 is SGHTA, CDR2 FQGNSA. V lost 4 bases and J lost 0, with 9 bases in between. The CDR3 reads CASSSHRMNTEAFF. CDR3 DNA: TGTGCCAGCAGCTCACACAGGATGAACACTGAAGCTTTCTTT.

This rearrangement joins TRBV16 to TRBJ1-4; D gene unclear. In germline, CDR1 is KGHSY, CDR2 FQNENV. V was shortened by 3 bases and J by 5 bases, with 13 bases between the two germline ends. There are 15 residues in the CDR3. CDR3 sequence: CASSQARVRNEKLFF. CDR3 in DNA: TGTGCCAGCAGCCAGGCCCGGGTCAGAAATGAAAAACTGTTTTTT.

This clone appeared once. DNA of the CDR3: TGTGCCAGCAGTGAATCCAGACTCTACGAGCAGTACTTC. As protein: CASSESRLYEQYF. This rearrangement joins TRBV2 to TRBJ2-7; no reliable D call. Germline CDR1 reads SNHLY; CDR2 reads FYNNEI. The CDR3 is made up of 13 amino acids. V was clipped by 2 bases and J by 3 bases, with 8 bases between them.

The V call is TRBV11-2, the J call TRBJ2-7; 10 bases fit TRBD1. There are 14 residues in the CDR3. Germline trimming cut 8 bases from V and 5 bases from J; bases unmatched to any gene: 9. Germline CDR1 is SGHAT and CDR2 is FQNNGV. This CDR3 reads CASGSGTGVDEQYF. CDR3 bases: TGTGCCAGCGGCTCCGGGACAGGGGTCGACGAGCAGTACTTC.

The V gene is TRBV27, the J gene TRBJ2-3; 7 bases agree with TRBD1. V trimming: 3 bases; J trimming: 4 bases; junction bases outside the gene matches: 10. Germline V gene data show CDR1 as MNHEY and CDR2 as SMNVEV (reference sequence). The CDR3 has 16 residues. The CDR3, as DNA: TGTGCCAGCAGTTTCGAAACGACAGGGCTCCCAGATACGCAGTATTTT. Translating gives CASSFETTGLPDTQYF.

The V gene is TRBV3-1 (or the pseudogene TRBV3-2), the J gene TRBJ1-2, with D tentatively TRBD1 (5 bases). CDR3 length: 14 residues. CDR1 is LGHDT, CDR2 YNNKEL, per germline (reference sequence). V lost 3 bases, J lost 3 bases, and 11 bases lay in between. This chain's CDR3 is CASSHPQGDYGYTF. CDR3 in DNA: TGTGCCAGCAGCCATCCCCAGGGTGACTATGGCTACACCTTC.

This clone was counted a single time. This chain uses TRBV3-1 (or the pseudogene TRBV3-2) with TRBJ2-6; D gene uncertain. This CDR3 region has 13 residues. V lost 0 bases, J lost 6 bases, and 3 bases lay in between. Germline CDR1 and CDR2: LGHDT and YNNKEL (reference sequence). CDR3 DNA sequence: TGTGCCAGCAGCCAAGACTCGGCCAACGTCCTGACTTTC. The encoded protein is CASSQDSANVLTF.

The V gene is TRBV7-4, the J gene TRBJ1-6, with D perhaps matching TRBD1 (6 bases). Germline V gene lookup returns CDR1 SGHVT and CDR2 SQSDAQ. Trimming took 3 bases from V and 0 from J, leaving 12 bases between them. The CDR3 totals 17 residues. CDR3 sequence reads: CASSLTGTSSYNSPLHF. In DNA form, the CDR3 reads TGTGCCAGCAGCTTGACAGGAACCTCCTCCTATAATTCACCCCTCCACTTT.

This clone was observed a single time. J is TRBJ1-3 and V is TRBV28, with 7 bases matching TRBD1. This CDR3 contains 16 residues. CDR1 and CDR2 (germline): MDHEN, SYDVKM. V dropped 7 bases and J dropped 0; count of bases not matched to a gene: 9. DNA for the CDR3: TGTGCCAGCACCGCGATCCGGGACAGCTCTGGAAACACCATATATTTT. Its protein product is CASTAIRDSSGNTIYF.

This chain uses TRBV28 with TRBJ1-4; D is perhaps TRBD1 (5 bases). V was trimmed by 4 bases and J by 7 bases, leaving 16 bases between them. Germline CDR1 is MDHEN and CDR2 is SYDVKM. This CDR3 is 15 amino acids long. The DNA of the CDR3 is TGTGCCAGCAGTTGGGGAAGGGGAATCGGTGAAAAACTGTTTTTT. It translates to CASSWGRGIGEKLFF.